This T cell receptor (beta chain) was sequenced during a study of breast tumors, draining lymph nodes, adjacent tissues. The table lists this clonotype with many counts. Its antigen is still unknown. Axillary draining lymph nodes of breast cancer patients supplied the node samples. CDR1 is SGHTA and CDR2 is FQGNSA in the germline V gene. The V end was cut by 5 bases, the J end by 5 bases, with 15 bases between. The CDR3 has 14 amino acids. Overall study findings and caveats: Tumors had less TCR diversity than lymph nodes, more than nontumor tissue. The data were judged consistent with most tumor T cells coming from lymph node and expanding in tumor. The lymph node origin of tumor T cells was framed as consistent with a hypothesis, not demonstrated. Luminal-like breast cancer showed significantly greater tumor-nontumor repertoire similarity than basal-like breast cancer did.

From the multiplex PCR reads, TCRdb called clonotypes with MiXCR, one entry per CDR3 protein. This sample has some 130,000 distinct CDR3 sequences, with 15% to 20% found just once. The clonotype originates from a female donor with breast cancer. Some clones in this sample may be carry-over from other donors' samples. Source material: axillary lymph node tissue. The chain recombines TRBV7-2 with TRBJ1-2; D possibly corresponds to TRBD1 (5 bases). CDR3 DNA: TGTGCCAGCAGCCTGGACCCTGGGGCGTATGGCTACACCTTC. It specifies CASSLDPGAYGYTF.